The 10 T cell receptor beta chains listed next were all sequenced from one sample in a study of low-dose radiotherapy and immunotherapy resistance in tumors. Both TCRalpha and TCRbeta chains were reverse transcribed with V-gene-specific primers. The TCRs were subjected to amplification over roughly 18 PCR cycles employing a constant-region primer in conjunction with a V-primer adapter. Each CDR3 protein is one row after TCRdb ran MiXCR on the reads. In the table there are about 100,000 distinct CDR3 sequences, around 20% of which are singletons. The time point was: after trial treatment. Regarding treatment: LDRT plus nivolumab, ipilimumab, low-dose cyclophosphamide and aspirin (RACIN trial). Specimen: PBMCs, collected after low-dose radiotherapy plus immunotherapy. The receptors derive from a male donor with prostate cancer.

The chain employs TRBV4-1 and TRBJ2-5; 10 bases match TRBD1. Germline V CDR1 and CDR2: MGHRA, YSYEKL. J gave up 5 bases and V 3 bases, and 6 bases lay outside the gene matches. The CDR3 extends over 15 amino acids. CDR3: CASSHTTGGQETQYF. DNA of the CDR3: TGCGCCAGCAGCCACACGACAGGGGGCCAGGAGACCCAGTACTTC.

This clonotype was seen at least ten times. This chain links TRBV5-1 with TRBJ1-6; D call uncertain. The germline V gene encodes CDR1 SGHRS and CDR2 YFSETQ. This CDR3 is 14 amino acids long. V lost 6 bases, J lost 5 bases, and 12 bases lay in between. CDR3 sequence (DNA): TGCGCCAGCACCGCCCGGTTGGATAATTCACCCCTCCACTTT. Protein product: CASTARLDNSPLHF.

This clonotype was detected ten times or more. The V gene is TRBV12-3 or TRBV12-4, the J gene TRBJ2-3; D is perhaps TRBD2 (5 bases). With 6 bases removed from V and 2 bases from J, the gap between germline ends came to 12 bases. The CDR3 length is 14 residues. CDR3 loop: CASSAAGDTDTQYF. CDR3 bases: TGTGCCAGCAGCGCAGCCGGGGACACAGATACGCAGTATTTT.

A few counts support this clonotype. The CDR3 reads CSVGSGNYEQYF. In DNA form, the CDR3 reads TGCAGCGTCGGTAGCGGAAACTACGAGCAGTACTTC. The genes are TRBV29-1 and TRBJ2-7; possible D gene TRBD2, 6 bases. Deletions cut 6 bases from V and 3 bases from J, with 12 bases between. CDR3 size: 12 residues. Per the germline V gene, CDR1 is SQVTM and CDR2 is ANQGSEA.

This clonotype was counted only a few times. The chain combines TRBV9 with TRBJ1-2, with D unresolved. Germline assignment: CDR1 SGDLS and CDR2 YYNGEE. This CDR3 comprises 12 residues. The germline V and J ends were trimmed by 0 bases and 5 bases, with 5 bases remaining between them. The CDR3 bases are TGTGCCAGCAGCGTAGATTCTTATGGCTACACCTTC. This encodes CASSVDSYGYTF.

In this sample, this clonotype turned up many times. The chain is built from TRBV2 and TRBJ1-2; D possibly corresponds to TRBD1 (5 bases). The germline CDR1 and CDR2 sequences are SNHLY and FYNNEI. V was trimmed by 0 bases and J by 0 bases, leaving 11 bases between them. The CDR3 is made up of 16 amino acids. The CDR3 here is CASSEARDGANYGYTF. Here the CDR3 DNA reads TGTGCCAGCAGTGAAGCCCGGGACGGAGCTAACTATGGCTACACCTTC.

This clonotype was seen ten or more times. The chain carries TRBV11-3 and TRBJ1-1; TRBD1 might be the D (5 bases). V was trimmed by 5 bases and J by 5 bases, leaving 6 bases between them. The CDR3 spans 11 residues. CDR1 is SGHNT, CDR2 YENEEA, per germline. The CDR3 reads CASSGGTEAFF. Written as DNA, the CDR3 is TGTGCCAGCAGCGGGGGGACTGAAGCTTTCTTT.

This clonotype was found many times. The chain carries TRBV13 and TRBJ2-2; 10 nucleotides agree with TRBD2. V was pared by 4 bases and J by 1 base, with 0 bases of the junction left unmatched. There are 15 residues in the CDR3. Germline CDR1 and CDR2: PRHDT and FYEKMQ (reference sequence). In nucleotides, the CDR3 is TGTGCCAGCAGCTCTAGCGGGGGGAACACCGGGGAGCTGTTTTTT. The encoded protein is CASSSSGGNTGELFF. The variable domain in full, with the rest retrieved from reference TRBV13 and TRBJ2-2, is AAGVIQSPRHLIKEKRETATLKCYPIPRHDTVYWYQQGPGQDPQFLISFYEKMQSDKGSIPDRFSAQQFSDYHSELNMSSLELGDSALYFCASSSSGGNTGELFFGEGSRLTVL.

This clonotype was seen repeatedly, ten times or more. The chain couples TRBV20-1 to TRBJ2-1; D gene unclear. With 0 bases removed from V and 3 bases from J, the gap between germline ends came to 15 bases. The CDR3 length is 16 residues. Germline V gene sequence: CDR1 DFQATT, CDR2 SNEGSKA (reference sequence). CDR3 bases: TGCAGTGCTAGAGATCTCTTGGGTCCCGGCTACAATGAGCAGTTCTTC. Its protein is CSARDLLGPGYNEQFF.

This clonotype was counted at least ten times. One junction end disagrees with the germline gene, perhaps due to a read error. This chain joins TRBV12-3 or TRBV12-4 and TRBJ1-4, with D uncertain. The CDR3 spans 14 residues. In nucleotides, the CDR3 is TGTGCCAGCAGCCAATTTGCGACTACTGAAAAACTGTTTTTT. Protein: CASSQFATTEKLFF.